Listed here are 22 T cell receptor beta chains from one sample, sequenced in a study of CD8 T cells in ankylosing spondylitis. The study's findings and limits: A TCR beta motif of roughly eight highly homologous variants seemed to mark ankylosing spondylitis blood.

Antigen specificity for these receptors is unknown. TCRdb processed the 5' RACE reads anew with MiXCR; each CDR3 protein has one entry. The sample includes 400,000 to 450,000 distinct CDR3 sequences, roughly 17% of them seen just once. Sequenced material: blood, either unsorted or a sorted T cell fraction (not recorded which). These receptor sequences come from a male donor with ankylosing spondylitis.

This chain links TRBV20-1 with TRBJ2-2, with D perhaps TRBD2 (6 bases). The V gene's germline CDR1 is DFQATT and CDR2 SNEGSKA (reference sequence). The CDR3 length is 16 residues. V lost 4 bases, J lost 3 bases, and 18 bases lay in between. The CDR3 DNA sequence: TGCAGTGCTACGATTGGGGGGAGAACTCACACCGGGGAGCTGTTTTTT. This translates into CSATIGGRTHTGELFF.

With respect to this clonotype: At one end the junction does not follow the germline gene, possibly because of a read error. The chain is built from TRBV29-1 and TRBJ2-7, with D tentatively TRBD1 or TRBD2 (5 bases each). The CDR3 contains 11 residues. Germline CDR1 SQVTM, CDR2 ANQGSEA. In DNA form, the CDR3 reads TGCAGCGTCGGGACCGCTTACGCGCAGTACTTC. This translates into CSVGTAYAQYF.

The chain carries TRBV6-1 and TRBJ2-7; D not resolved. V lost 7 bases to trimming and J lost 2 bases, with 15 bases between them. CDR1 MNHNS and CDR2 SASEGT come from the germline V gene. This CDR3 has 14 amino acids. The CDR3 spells CASKEYHTTYEQYF. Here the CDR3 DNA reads TGTGCCAGCAAGGAGTACCACACAACCTACGAGCAGTACTTC.

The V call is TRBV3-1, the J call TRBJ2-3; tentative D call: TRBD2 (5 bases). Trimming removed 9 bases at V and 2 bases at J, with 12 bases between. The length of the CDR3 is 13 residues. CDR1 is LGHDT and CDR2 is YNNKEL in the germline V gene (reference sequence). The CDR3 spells CASSSGNTDTQYF. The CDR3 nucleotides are TGTGCCAGTTCGTCGGGGAACACAGATACGCAGTATTTT.

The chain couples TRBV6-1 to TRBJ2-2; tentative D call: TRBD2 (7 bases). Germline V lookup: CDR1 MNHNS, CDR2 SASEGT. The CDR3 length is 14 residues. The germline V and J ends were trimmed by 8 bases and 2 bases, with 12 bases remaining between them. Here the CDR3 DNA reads TGTGCCAGCGGTACGGGGGGCAACACCGGGGAGCTGTTTTTT. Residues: CASGTGGNTGELFF.

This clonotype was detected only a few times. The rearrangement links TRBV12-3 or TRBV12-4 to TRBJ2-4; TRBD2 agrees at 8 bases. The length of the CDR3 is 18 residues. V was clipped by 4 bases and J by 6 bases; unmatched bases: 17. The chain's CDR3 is CASSYGRGVLVAGNIQYF. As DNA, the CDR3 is TGTGCCAGCAGTTATGGGCGGGGGGTTCTCGTAGCAGGAAACATTCAGTACTTC.

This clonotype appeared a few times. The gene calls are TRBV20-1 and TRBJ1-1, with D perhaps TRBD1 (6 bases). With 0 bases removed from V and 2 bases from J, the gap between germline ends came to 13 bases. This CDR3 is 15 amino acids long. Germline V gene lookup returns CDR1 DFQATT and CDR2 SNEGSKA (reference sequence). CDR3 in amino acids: CSARDSGGSNTEAFF. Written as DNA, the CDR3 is TGCAGTGCTAGAGATTCGGGGGGCTCAAACACTGAAGCTTTCTTT.

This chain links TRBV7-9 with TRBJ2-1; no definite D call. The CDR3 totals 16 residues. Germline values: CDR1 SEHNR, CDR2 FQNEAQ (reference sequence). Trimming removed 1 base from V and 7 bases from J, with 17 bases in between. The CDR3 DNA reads TGTGCCAGCAGCTTAGGCCGGGCCCCCCCCCGGAATGAGCAGTTCTTC. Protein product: CASSLGRAPPRNEQFF.

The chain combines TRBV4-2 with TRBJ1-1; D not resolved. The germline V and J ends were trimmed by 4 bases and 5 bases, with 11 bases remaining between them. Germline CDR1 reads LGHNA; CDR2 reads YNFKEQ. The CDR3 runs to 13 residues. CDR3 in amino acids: CASSPPLGTEAFF. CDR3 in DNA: TGTGCCAGCAGCCCCCCCTTGGGTACTGAAGCTTTCTTT.

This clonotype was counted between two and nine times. The CDR3 nucleotides are TGTGCCAGCAGTTTAAGTGGAGGGTACTGGGAGACCCAGTACTTC. It specifies CASSLSGGYWETQYF. The chain carries TRBV12-3 or TRBV12-4 and TRBJ2-5; maybe TRBD2 (6 bases). The V and J ends lost 2 bases and 5 bases respectively, with 15 bases between them. The CDR3 has 15 amino acids.

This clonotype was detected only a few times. In nucleotides, the CDR3 is TGCAGTGCTAGGAAACGGGGGGATAGCACAGATACGCAGTATTTT. As protein: CSARKRGDSTDTQYF. V and J are TRBV20-1 and TRBJ2-3, with 7 bases aligning to TRBD2. V dropped 3 bases and J dropped 0; count of bases not matched to a gene: 6. Germline CDR1 DFQATT, CDR2 SNEGSKA (reference sequence). The CDR3 loop spans 15 amino acids.

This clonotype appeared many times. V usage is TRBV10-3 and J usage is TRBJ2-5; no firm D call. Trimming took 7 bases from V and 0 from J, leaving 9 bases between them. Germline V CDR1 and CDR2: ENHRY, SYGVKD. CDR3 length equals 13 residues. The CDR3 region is CAINGHHQETQYF. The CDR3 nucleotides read TGTGCCATCAATGGTCATCACCAAGAGACCCAGTACTTC.

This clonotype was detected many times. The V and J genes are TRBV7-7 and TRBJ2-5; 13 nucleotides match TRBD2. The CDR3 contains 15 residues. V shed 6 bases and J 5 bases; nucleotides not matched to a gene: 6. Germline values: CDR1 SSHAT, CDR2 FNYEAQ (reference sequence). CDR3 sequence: CASSWTSGSSETQYF. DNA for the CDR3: TGTGCCAGCAGTTGGACTAGCGGGAGTTCGGAGACCCAGTACTTC.

The CDR3 coding sequence is TGCAGTGCTAAGAGGCCCCCCGGGACAGGGGGTGAGCAGTTCTTC. This codes for CSAKRPPGTGGEQFF. The V gene is TRBV20-1, the J gene TRBJ2-1, with TRBD1 matching over 11 bases. Per the germline V gene, CDR1 is DFQATT and CDR2 is SNEGSKA (reference sequence). The CDR3 has 15 amino acids. V shed 4 bases, J shed 9 bases, and the junction held 11 bases outside the gene matches.

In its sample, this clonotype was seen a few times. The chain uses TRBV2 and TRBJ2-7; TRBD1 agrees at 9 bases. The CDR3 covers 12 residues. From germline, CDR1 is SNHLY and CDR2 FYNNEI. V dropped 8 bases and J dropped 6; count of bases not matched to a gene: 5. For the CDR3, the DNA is TGTGCCAGCCGTCGGGACAGGGCCGAGCAGTACTTC. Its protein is CASRRDRAEQYF.

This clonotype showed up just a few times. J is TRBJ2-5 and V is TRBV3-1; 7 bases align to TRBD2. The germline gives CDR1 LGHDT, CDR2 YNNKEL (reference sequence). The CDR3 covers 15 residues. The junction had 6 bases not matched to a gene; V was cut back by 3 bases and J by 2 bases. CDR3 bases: TGTGCCAGCAGCCAGCCGGCTAGCGGACAAGAGACCCAGTACTTC. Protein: CASSQPASGQETQYF.

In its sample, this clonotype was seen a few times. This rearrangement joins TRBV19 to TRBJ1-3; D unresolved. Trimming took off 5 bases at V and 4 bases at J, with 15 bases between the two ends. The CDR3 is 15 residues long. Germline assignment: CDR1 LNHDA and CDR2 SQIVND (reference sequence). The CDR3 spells CASSLRGAQGNTIYF. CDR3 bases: TGTGCCAGTAGTCTCCGAGGCGCACAAGGAAACACCATATATTTT.

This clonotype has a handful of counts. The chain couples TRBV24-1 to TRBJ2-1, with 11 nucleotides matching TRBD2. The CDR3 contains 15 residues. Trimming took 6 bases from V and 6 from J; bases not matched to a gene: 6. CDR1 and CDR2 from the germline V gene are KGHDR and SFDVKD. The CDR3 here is CATSPSGGKGNEQFF. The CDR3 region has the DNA TGTGCCACCAGTCCTAGCGGGGGGAAGGGCAATGAGCAGTTCTTC.

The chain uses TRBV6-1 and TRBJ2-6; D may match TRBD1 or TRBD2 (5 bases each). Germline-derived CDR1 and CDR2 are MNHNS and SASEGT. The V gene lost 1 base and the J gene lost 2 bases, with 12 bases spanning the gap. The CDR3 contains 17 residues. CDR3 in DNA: TGTGCCAGCAGTGAAGGCCTAGGGGACCCTGGGGCCAACGTCCTGACTTTC. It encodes CASSEGLGDPGANVLTF.

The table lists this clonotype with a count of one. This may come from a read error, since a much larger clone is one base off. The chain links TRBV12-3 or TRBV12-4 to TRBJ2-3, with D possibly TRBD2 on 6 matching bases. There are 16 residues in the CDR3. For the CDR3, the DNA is TGTGGCAGCAGTTTAGGTGGAAAGCGGGCGACAGATACGCAGTATTTT. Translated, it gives CGSSLGGKRATDTQYF.

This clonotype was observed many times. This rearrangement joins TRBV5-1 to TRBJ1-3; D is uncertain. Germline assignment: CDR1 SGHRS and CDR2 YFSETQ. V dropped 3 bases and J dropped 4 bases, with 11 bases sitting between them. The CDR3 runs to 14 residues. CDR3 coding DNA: TGCGCCAGCAGCTCAGGACCGCCCGGAAACACCATATATTTT. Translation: CASSSGPPGNTIYF.

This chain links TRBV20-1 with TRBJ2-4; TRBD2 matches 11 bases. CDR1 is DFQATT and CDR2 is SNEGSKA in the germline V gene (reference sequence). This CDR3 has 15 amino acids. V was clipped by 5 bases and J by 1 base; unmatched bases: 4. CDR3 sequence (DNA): TGCAGTGCTCGACTAGCGGGGTCGGCCAAAAACATTCAGTACTTC. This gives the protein CSARLAGSAKNIQYF.